This T cell receptor (beta chain) is drawn from a study of cytomegalovirus exposure and HLA in healthy donors. To note about this clone: The antigen remains unidentified.

Germline lookup yields CDR1 SGHNT and CDR2 YYREEE (reference sequence). There are 15 residues in the CDR3. V lost 4 bases and J lost 5; bases outside the gene matches: 7. Notes on the study in general: Earlier analysis looked at TCR beta V segments, and most were productive about 90% or about 30% of the time. A later analysis linked a missense variant in DCLRE1C to the trimming of TCR beta V and J genes.

A multiplex PCR was run with 60 Vbeta primers and 13 Jbeta primers. Clones were read by immunoSEQ multiplex PCR, and TCRdb kept only the in-frame ones, dropping some. This sample has about 160,000 clones, with roughly 80% found just once. Sequenced material: PBMCs. The V call is TRBV5-4, the J call TRBJ2-5; TRBD1 matches 11 bases. The clonotype was recovered from a female donor in good health and CMV-seronegative. The CDR3 loop is CASSAGQGASETQYF. The CDR3 DNA sequence: TGTGCCAGCAGCGCAGGACAGGGGGCATCGGAGACCCAGTACTTC.